This T cell receptor beta chain was documented in a study of blood T cell repertoires in COVID-19 (TCRdb year 2020). About the investigation overall: Samples from collaborators originated in the United States, Italy and Spain and spanned both the acute and convalescent phases of COVID-19. The repertoires were released in a freely available public database meant as a resource for research on the immune response to SARS-CoV-2. A de-identified subject ID, COVID-19 status, age in years and sex were almost always included in the sample metadata. The material from the prospective study consisted of cDNA or gDNA derived from T cells, B-cell-depleted T cells, or PBMCs. HLA class I and class II types, where available, came from metadata supplied by the sample provider rather than from assay-based typing. The samples were drawn from two sources: the first 160 participants of the ongoing ImmuneRACE study, and fewer than 1,500 subjects contributed by 6 global collaborators. Subjects who had been exposed to COVID-19, were actively infected with it, or had recovered from it provided the deeply sampled blood TCRbeta repertoires that made up the dataset. Results and caveats for the whole study, not just this receptor: How much clinical and demographic metadata was included differed by source and by participant, and the metadata was provided uncurated.

Each collaborating institution followed its own protocols to collect whole blood in K2EDTA tubes. For TCRbeta analysis, collaborators shipped samples as frozen whole blood, isolated PBMCs, or DNA extracted from either of those sample types. Details on this clone: Its antigen has not been determined. Base qualities are not at hand, and no much larger clone is one base apart.

Including cysteine and phenylalanine, the CDR3 has 17 amino acids. Left in the record is the CDR3 DNA by itself, 51 bases read in frame from the first base. Looking up the germline V gene yields CDR1 KGHDR and CDR2 SFDVKD. Compared with germline, V lacks 4 bases and J lacks 1 base; bases without a gene match: 9. The immunoSEQ Assay, a bias-controlled multiplex PCR, was used to amplify TCRbeta CDR3 regions from genomic DNA. The authors' analysis ran thus. Within the assay, amplification of reference gene primers was used to estimate how many nucleated cells each sample contained. To quantify the absolute abundance of each unique TCRbeta CDR3 rearrangement, sequence reads were collapsed and filtered. For each sample, productive Simpson clonality was calculated by taking the square root of Simpson's diversity index across productive rearrangements. TCRdb stores this immuneACCESS table with in-frame sequences only. Part of the clones is absent; in the studies checked, under half of the shortfall reflects unresolved V genes, and no reason is known for the rest. The V and J calls and clone size were taken over from that table, and D and trimming were inferred from the DNA. The sample table holds 150,000 or so clones, of which approximately 91% were seen once. The ten top clones hold around 2.1% of the sample.

The sequence was collected from a man younger than 30 with acute or convalescent COVID-19. Sequenced material: peripheral blood. The V and J genes are TRBV24-1 and TRBJ2-3; the junction holds 8 bases that match TRBD1. CDR3 reads: CATSDLDRGAGTDTQYF. The sequence in DNA is TGTGCCACCAGTGACCTAGACAGGGGCGCAGGCACAGATACGCAGTATTTT.